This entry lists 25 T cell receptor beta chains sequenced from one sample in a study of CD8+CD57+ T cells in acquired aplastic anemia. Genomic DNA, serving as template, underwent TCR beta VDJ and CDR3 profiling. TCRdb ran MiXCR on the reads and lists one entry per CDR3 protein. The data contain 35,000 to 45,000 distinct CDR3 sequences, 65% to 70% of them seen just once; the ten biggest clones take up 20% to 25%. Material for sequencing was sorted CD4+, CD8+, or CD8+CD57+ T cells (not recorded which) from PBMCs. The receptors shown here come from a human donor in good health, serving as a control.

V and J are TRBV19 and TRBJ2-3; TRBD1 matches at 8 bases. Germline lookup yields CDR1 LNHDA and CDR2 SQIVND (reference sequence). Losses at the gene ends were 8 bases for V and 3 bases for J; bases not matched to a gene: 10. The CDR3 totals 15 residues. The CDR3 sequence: CASRWSTGDTDTQYF. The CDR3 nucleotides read TGTGCCAGTCGCTGGTCGACAGGGGATACAGATACGCAGTATTTT.

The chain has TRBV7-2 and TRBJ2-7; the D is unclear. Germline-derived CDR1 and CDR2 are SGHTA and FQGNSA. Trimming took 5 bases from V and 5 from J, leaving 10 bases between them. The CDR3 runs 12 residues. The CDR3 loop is CASSKTHNEQYF. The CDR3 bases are TGTGCCAGCAGCAAGACTCATAACGAGCAGTACTTC. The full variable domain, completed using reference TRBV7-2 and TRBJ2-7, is GAGVSQSPSNKVTEKGKDVELRCDPISGHTALYWYRQSLGQGLEFLIYFQGNSAPDKSGLPSDRFSAERTGGSVSTLTIQRTQQEDSAVYLCASSKTHNEQYFGPGTRLTVT.

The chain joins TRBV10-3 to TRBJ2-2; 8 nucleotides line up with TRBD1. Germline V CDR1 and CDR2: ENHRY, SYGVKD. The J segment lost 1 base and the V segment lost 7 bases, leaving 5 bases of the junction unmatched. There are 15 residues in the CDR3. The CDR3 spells CAIMTGALNTGELFF. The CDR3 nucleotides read TGTGCCATCATGACAGGGGCACTGAACACCGGGGAGCTGTTTTTT.

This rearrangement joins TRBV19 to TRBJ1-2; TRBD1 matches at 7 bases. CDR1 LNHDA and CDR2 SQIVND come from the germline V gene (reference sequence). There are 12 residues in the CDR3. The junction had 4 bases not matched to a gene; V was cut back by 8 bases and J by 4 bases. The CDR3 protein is CASADRIYGYTF. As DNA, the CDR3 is TGTGCCAGTGCGGACAGGATCTATGGCTACACCTTC.

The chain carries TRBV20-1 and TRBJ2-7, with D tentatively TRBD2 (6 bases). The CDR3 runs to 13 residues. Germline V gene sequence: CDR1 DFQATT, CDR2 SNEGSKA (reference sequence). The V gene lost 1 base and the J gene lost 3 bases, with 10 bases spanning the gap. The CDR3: CSARGNSGYEQYF. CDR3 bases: TGCAGTGCTAGAGGAAATAGCGGCTACGAGCAGTACTTC.

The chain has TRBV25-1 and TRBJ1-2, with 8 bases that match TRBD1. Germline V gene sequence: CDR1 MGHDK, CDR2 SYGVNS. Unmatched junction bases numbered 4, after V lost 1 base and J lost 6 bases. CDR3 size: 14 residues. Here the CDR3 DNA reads TGTGCCAGCAGTGAATGGACAGGGACGAATGGCTACACCTTC. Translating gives CASSEWTGTNGYTF.

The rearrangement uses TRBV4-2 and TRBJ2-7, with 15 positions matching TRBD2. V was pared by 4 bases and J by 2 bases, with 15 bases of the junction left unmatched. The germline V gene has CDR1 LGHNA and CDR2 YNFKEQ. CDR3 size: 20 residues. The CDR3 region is CASSPHPWTSGRENTYEQYF. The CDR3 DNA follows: TGTGCCAGCAGCCCCCACCCTTGGACTAGCGGGAGGGAGAATACCTACGAGCAGTACTTC.

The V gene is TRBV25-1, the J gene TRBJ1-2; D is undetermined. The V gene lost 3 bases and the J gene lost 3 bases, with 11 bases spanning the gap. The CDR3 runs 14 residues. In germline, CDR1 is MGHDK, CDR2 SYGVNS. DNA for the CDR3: TGTGCCAGCAGTGAGAGGGAGGGTCACTATGGCTACACCTTC. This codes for CASSEREGHYGYTF.

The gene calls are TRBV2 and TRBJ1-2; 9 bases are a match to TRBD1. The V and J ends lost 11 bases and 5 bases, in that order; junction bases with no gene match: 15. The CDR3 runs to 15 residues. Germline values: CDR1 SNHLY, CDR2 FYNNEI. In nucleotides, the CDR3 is TGTGCCGGACGAATAGGGACAGGGAATATGTATGGCTACACCTTC. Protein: CAGRIGTGNMYGYTF. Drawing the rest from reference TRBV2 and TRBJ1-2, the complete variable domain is EPEVTQTPSHQVTQMGQEVILRCVPISNHLYFYWYRQILGQKVEFLVSFYNNEISEKSEIFDDQFSVERPDGSNFTLKIRSTKLEDSAMYFCAGRIGTGNMYGYTFGSGTRLTVV.

CDR3 in DNA: TGTGCCAGCAGCTTAGACGTCGGACAGCAGTACTTC. Protein sequence: CASSLDVGQQYF. J is TRBJ2-4 and V is TRBV7-8; TRBD1 is a possible D gene (6 bases). The CDR3 extends over 12 amino acids. Germline V gives CDR1 SGHVS, CDR2 FQNEAQ. The germline V and J ends were trimmed by 1 base and 13 bases, with 11 bases remaining between them.

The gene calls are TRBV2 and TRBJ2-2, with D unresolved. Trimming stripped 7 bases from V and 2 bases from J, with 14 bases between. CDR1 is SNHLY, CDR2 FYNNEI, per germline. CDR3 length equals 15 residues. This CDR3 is CASKRIGGNTGELFF. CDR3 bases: TGTGCCAGCAAACGCATAGGCGGCAACACCGGGGAGCTGTTTTTT.

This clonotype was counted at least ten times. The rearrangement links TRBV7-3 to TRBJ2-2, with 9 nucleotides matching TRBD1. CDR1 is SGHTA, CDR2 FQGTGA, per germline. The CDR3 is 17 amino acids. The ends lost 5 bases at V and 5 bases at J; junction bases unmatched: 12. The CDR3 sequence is CASSLGWDRVFTGELFF. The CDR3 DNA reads TGTGCCAGCAGCCTAGGGTGGGACAGGGTCTTTACCGGGGAGCTGTTTTTT.

CDR3 sequence reads: CASVPGIVTYNEQFF. The CDR3 nucleotides are TGCGCCAGCGTGCCTGGGATAGTCACCTACAATGAGCAGTTCTTC. The rearrangement links TRBV10-2 to TRBJ2-1; D is ambiguous. Trimming cost V 8 bases and J 2 bases, with 16 bases left between them. This CDR3 comprises 15 residues. CDR1 WSHSY and CDR2 SAAADI come from the germline V gene.

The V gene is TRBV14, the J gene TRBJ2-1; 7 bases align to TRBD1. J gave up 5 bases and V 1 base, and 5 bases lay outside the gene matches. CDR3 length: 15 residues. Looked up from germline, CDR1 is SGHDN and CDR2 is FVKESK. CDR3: CASSQGRQGHNEQFF. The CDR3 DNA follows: TGTGCCAGCAGCCAAGGAAGACAGGGCCACAATGAGCAGTTCTTC. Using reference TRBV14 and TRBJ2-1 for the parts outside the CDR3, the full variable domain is EAGVTQFPSHSVIEKGQTVTLRCDPISGHDNLYWYRRVMGKEIKFLLHFVKESKQDESGMPNNRFLAERTGGTYSTLKVQPAELEDSGVYFCASSQGRQGHNEQFFGPGTRLTVL.

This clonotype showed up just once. The CDR3 is CASSPDGRYTEAFF. The CDR3 DNA reads as TGTGCCAGCAGCCCGGACGGGAGGTACACTGAAGCTTTCTTT. The chain uses TRBV11-2 and TRBJ1-1; the D is unclear. Per germline, CDR1 SGHAT and CDR2 FQNNGV. This CDR3 is built from 14 residues. V dropped 5 bases and J dropped 3 bases, with 13 bases sitting between them. The variable domain in full, completed from reference TRBV11-2 and TRBJ1-1, reads EAGVAQSPRYKIIEKRQSVAFWCNPISGHATLYWYQQILGQGPKLLIQFQNNGVVDDSQLPKDRFSAERLKGVDSTLKIQPAKLEDSAVYLCASSPDGRYTEAFFGQGTRLTVV.

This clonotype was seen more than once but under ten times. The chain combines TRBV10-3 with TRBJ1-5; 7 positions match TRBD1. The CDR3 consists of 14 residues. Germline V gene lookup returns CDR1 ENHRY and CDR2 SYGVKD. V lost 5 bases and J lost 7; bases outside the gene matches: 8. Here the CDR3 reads CAISPDREGQPQHF. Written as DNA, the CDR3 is TGTGCCATCAGTCCCGACAGGGAGGGACAGCCCCAGCATTTT.

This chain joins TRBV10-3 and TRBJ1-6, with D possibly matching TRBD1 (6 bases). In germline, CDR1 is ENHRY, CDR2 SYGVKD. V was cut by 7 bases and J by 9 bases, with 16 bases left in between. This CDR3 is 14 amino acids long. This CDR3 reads CAIKRGGIGSPLHF. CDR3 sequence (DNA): TGTGCCATCAAGAGGGGGGGGATCGGTTCACCCCTCCACTTT.

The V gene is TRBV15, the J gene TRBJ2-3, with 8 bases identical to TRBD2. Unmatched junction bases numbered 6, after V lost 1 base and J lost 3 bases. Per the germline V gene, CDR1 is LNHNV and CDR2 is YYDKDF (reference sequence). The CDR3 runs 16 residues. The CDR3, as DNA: TGTGCCACCAGCAGAGGGGCGGGGGGAGTGACAGATACGCAGTATTTT. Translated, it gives CATSRGAGGVTDTQYF. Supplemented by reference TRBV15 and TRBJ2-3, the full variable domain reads DAMVIQNPRYQVTQFGKPVTLSCSQTLNHNVMYWYQQKSSQAPKLLFHYYDKDFNNEADTPDNFQSRRPNTSFCFLDIRSPGLGDTAMYLCATSRGAGGVTDTQYFGPGTRLTVL.

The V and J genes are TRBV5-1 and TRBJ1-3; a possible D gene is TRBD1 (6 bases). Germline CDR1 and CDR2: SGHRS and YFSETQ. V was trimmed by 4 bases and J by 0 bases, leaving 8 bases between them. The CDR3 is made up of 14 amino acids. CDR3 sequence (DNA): TGCGCCAGCAGCGCACAGGGCTCTGGAAACACCATATATTTT. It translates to CASSAQGSGNTIYF.

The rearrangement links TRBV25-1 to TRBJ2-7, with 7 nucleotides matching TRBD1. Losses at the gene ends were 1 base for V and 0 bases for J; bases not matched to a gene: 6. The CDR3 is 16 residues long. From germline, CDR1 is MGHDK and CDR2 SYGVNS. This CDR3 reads CASSESHRGSSYEQYV. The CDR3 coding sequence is TGTGCCAGCAGTGAATCCCACAGGGGTAGCTCCTACGAGCAGTACGTC.

This CDR3 is CASSPLGNTIYF. The DNA for the CDR3 is TGTGCCAGCAGCCCGCTTGGAAACACCATATATTTT. The V and J genes are TRBV11-2 and TRBJ1-3, with D unresolved. There are 12 residues in the CDR3. V was cut by 5 bases and J by 3 bases, with 5 bases left in between. From germline, CDR1 is SGHAT and CDR2 FQNNGV.

This CDR3 is CASSRTGKAYEQYF. In DNA form, the CDR3 reads TGTGCCAGTAGTAGGACAGGGAAGGCCTACGAGCAGTACTTC. This chain joins TRBV19 and TRBJ2-7, with 8 bases fitting TRBD1. Germline CDR1 is LNHDA and CDR2 is SQIVND (reference sequence). The length of the CDR3 is 14 residues. Unmatched junction bases numbered 4, after V lost 4 bases and J lost 2 bases.

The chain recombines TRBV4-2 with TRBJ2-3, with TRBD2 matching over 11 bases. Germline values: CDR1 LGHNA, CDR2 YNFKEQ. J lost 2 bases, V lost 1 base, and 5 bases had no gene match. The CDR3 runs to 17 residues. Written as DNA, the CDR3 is TGTGCCAGCAGCCAAGTCTCTAGCGGGGGGACCACAGATACGCAGTATTTT. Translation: CASSQVSSGGTTDTQYF.

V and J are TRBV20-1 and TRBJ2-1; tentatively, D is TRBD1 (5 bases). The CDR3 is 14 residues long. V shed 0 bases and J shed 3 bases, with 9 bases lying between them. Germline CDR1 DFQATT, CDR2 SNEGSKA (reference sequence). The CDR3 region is CSAREGRGYNEQFF. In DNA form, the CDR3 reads TGCAGTGCTAGAGAAGGTAGGGGCTACAATGAGCAGTTCTTC.

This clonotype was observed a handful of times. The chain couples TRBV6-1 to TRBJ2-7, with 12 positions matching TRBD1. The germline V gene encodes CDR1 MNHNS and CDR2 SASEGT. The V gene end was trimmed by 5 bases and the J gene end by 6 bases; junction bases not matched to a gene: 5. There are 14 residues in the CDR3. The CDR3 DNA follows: TGTGCCAGCAGTCCCGGGACAGGGGGCTTCGAGCAGTACTTC. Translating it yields CASSPGTGGFEQYF.